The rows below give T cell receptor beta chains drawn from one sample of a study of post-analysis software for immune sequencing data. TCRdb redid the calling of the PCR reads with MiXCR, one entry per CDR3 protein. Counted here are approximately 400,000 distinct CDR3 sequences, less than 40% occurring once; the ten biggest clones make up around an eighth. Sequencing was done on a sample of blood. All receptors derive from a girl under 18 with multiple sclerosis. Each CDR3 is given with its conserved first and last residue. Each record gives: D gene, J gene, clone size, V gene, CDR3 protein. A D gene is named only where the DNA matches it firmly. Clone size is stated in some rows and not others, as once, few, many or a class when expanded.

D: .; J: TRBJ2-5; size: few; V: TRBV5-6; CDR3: CASSRVERTQYF
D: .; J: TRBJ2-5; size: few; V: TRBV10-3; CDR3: CAISESGGITTSQGQYF
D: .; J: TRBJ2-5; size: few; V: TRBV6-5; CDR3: CASSHGGTQYF
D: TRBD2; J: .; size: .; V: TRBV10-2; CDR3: CARGVEQYF
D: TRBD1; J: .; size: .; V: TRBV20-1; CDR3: CSGQTGTATYEQYF
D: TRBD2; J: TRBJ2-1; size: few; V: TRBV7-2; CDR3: CASTLSGGHYNEQFF
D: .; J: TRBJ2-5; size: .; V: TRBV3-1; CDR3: CASSPRGGGVETQYF
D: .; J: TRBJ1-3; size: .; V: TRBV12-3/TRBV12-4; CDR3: CASSVGPPGSGNTIYF
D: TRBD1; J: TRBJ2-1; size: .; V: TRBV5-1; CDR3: CASSLWGQGIEQFF
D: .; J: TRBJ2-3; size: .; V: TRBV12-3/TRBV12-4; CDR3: CASSPRETADTQYF
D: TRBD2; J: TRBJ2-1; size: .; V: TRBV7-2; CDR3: CASSLGQAGGPHEQFF
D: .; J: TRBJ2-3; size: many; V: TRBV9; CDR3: CASSVFNNWGWTDTQYF
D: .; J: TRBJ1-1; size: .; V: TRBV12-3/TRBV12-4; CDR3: CASSRLGGEGGNTEAFF
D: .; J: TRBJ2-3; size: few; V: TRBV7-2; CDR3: CASSLVVIASDTQYF
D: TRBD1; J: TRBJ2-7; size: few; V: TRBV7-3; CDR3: CASSLYSGTAYEQYF
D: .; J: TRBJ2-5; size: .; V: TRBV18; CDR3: CASSQNDETQYF
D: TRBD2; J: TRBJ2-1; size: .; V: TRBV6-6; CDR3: CASALSGGAGNEQFF
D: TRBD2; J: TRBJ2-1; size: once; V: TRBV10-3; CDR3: CAITRWPSGVSTIGWDEQFF
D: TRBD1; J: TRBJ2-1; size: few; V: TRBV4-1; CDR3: CASSQVRDRNNEQFF
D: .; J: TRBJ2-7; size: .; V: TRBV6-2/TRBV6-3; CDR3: CASSYPGSLTYEQYF
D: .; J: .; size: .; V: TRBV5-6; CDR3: CASSTFELRYNEQYF
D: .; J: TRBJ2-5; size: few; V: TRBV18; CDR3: CASSTGLQETQYF
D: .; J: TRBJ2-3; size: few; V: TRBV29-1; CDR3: CSVETDTQYF
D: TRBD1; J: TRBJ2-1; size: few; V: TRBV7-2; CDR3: CASSLAGPAGGNEQFF
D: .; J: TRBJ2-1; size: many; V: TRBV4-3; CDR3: CASSRGTGVYNEQFF
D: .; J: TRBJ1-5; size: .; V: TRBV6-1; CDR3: CASSEFGGYSNQPQHF
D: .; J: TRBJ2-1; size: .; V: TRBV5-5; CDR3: CASSWAGGGNEQFF
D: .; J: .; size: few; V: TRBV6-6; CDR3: CASSYGLLYEQYF
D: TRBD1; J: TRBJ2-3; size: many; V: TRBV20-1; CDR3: CSARLPGTGRDTQYF
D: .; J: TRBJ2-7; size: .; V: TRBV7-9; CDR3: CASSPPGGTDSRESSYEQYF
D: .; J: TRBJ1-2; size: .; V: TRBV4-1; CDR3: CASSQSRGEGGYGYTF
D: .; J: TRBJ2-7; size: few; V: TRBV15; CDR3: CATSRKGSLYEQYF
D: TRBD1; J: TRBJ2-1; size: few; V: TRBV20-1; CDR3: CSARGTGLPIGQQFF
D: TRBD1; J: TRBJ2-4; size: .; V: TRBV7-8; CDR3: CASSRDRANIQYF
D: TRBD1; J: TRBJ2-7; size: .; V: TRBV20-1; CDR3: CSARDGLRDRAYEQYF
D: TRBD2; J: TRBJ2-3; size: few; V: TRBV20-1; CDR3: CSARVLAGRWNTQYF
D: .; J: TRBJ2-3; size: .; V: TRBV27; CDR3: CASRYRGPTDTQYF